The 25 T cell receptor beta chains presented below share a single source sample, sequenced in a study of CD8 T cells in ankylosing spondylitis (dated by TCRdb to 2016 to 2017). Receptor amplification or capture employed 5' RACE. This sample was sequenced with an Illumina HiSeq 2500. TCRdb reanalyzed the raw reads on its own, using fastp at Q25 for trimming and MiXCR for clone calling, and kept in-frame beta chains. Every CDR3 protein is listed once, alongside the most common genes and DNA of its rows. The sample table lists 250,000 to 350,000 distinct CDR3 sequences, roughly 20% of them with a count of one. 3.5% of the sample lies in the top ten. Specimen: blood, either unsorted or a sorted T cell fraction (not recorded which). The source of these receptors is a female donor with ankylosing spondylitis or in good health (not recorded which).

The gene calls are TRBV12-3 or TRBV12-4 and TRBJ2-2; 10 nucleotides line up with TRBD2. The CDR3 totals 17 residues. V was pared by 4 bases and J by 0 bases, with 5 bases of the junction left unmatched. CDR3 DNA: TGTGCCAGCAGTTATTACACTAGCGGGACGAACACCGGGGAGCTGTTTTTT. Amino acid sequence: CASSYYTSGTNTGELFF.

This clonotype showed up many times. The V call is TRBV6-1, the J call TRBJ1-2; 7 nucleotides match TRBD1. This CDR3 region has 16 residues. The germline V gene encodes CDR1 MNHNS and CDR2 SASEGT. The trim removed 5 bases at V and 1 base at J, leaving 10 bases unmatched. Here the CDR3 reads CASSPLAGGNNYGYTF. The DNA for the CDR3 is TGTGCCAGCAGTCCGCTCGCAGGGGGTAATAACTATGGCTACACCTTC.

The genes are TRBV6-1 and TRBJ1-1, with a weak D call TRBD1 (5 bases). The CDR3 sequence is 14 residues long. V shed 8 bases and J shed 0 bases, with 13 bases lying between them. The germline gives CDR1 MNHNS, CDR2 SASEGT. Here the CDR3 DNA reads TGTGCCAGCGGAGAGGGACGGCTGAACACTGAAGCTTTCTTT. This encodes CASGEGRLNTEAFF.

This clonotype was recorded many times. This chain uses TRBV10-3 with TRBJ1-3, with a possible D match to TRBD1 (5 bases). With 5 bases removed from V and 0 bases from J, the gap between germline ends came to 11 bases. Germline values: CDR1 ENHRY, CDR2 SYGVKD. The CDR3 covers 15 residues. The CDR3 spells CAISPGPTSGNTIYF. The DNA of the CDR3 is TGTGCCATCAGTCCGGGGCCAACCTCTGGAAACACCATATATTTT.

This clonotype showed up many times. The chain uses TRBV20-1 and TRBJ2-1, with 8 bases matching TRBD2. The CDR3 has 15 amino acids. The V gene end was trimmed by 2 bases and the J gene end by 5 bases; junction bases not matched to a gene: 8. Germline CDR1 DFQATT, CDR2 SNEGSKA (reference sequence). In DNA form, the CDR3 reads TGCAGTGCTAGACGTCGAGCACTAGCGGACAATGAGCAGTTCTTC. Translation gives CSARRRALADNEQFF.

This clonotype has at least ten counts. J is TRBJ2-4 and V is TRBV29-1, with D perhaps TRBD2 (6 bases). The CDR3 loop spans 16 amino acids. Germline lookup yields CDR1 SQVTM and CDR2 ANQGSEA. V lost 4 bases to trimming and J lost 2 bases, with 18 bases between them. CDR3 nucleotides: TGCAGCGTTGTGTCCGGCGGGGCCGGGACCAAAAACATTCAGTACTTC. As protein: CSVVSGGAGTKNIQYF.

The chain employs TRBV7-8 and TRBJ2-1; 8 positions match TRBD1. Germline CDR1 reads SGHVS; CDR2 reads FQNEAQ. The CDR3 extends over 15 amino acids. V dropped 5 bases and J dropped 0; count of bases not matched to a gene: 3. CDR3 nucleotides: TGTGCCAGCAGCGGACAGGGATTCTCCTACAATGAGCAGTTCTTC. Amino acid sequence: CASSGQGFSYNEQFF.

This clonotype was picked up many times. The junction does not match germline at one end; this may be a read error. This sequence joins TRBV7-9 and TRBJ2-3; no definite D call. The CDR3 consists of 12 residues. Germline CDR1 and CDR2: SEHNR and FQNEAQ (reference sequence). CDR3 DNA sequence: TGTGCCAGCAGTTTAGTAGGGGATACGCAGTATTTT. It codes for CASSLVGDTQYF.

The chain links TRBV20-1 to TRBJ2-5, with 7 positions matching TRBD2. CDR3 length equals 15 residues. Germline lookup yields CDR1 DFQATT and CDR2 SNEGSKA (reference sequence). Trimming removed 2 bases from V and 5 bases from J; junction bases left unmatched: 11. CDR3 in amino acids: CSARPASGTAETQYF. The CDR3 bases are TGCAGTGCTAGACCCGCCAGCGGGACGGCGGAGACCCAGTACTTC.

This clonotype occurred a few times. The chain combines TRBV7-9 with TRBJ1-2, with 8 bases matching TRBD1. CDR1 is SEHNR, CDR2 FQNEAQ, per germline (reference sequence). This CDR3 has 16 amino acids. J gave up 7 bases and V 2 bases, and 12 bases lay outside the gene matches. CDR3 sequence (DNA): TGTGCCAGCAGCTTAACGACAGGGGCCGCAGTAACTGGCTACACCTTC. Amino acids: CASSLTTGAAVTGYTF. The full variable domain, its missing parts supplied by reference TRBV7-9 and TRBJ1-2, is DTGVSQNPRHKITKRGQNVTFRCDPISEHNRLYWYRQTLGQGPEFLTYFQNEAQLEKSRLLSDRFSAERPKGSFSTLEIQRTEQGDSAMYLCASSLTTGAAVTGYTFGSGTRLTVV.

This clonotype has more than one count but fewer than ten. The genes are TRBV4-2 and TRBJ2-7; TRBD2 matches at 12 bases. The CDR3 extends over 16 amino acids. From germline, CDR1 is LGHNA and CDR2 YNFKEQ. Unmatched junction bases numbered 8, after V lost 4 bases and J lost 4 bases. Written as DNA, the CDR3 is TGTGCCAGCAGCCGCCCCAAGACTAGCGGGAGTTACGAGCAGTACTTC. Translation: CASSRPKTSGSYEQYF.

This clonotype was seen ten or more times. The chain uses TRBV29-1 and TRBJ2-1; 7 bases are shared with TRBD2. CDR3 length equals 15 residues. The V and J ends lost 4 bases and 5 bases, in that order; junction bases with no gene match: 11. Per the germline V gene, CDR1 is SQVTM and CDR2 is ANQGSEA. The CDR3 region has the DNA TGCAGCGTTGTAACGCGGGAGTACGTCCACAATGAGCAGTTCTTC. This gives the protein CSVVTREYVHNEQFF.

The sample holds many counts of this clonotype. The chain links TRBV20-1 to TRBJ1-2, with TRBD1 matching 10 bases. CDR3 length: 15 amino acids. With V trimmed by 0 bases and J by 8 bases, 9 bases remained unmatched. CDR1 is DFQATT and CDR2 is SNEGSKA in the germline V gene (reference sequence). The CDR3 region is CSAREDKLTGGGYTF. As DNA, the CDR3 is TGCAGTGCTAGAGAAGACAAACTGACAGGGGGCGGCTACACCTTC.

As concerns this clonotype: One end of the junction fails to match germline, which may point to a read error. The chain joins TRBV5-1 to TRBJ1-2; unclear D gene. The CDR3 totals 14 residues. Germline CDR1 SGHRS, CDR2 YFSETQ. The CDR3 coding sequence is TGCGCCAGCAGTTTGGCCGGGCCGCCGGAAGGCTACACCTTC. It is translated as CASSLAGPPEGYTF. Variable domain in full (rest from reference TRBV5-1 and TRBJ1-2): KAGVTQTPRYLIKTRGQQVTLSCSPISGHRSVSWYQQTPGQGLQFLFEYFSETQRNKGNFPGRFSGRQFSNSRSEMNVSTLELGDSALYLCASSLAGPPEGYTFGSGTRLTVV.

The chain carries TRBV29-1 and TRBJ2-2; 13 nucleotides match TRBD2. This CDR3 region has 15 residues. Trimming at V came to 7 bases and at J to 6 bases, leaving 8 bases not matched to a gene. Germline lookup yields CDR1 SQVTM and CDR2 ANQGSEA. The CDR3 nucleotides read TGCAGCGCCCGGACTAGCGGGAGCTTAGCCGGGGAGCTGTTTTTT. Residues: CSARTSGSLAGELFF.

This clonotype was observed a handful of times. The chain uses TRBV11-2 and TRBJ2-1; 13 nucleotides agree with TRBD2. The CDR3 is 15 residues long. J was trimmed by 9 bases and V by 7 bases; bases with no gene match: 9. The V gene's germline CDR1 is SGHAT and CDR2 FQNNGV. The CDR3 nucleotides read TGTGCCAGCACCGGACTAGCGGGAGATCGGAGTGAGCAGTTCTTC. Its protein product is CASTGLAGDRSEQFF.

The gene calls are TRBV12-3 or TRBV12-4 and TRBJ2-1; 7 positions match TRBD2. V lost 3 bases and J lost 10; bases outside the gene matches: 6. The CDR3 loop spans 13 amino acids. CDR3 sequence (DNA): TGTGCCAGCAGTTTTGTTGGACTAGGCGAGCAGTTCTTC. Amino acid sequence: CASSFVGLGEQFF.

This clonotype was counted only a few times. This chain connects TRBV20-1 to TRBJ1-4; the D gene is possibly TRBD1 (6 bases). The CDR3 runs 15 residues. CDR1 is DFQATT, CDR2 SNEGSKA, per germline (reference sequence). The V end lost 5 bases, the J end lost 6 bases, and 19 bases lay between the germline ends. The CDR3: CSAPPRGQRDEKLFF. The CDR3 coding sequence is TGCAGTGCTCCCCCCCGGGGGCAACGGGATGAAAAACTGTTTTTT.

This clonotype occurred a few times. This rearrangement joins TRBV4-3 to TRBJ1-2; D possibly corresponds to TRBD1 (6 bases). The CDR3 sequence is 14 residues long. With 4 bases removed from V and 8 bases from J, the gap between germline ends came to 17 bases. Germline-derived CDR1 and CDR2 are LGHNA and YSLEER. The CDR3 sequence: CASSPTISGVGYTF. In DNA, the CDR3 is TGCGCCAGCAGCCCAACGATTTCAGGGGTGGGCTACACCTTC.

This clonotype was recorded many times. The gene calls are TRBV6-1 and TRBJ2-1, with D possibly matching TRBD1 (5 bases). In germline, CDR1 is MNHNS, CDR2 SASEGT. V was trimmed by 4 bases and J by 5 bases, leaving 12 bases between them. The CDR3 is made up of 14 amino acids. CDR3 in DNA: TGTGCCAGCAGTGGACAGTTTGCTGACAATGAGCAGTTCTTC. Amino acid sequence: CASSGQFADNEQFF.

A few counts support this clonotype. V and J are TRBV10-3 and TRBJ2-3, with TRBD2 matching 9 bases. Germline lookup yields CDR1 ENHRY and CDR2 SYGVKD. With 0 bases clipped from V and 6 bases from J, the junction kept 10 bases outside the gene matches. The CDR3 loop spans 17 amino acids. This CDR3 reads CAISESKRLAGLDTQYF. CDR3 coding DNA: TGTGCCATCAGTGAGTCGAAAAGGCTAGCGGGATTGGATACGCAGTATTTT.

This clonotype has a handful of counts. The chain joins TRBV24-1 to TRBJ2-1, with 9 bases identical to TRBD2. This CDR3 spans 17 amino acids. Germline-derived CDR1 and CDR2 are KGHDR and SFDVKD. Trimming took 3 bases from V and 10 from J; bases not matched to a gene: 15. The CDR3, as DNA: TGTGCCACCAGTGATCAGCCAGGGCTAGCGGGATTTGAGGAGCAGTTCTTC. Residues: CATSDQPGLAGFEEQFF.

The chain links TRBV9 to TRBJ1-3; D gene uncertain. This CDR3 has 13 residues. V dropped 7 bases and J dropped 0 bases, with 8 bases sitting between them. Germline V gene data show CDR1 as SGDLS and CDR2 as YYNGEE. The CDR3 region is CASGGNSGNTIYF. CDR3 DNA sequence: TGTGCCAGCGGCGGTAACTCTGGAAACACCATATATTTT.

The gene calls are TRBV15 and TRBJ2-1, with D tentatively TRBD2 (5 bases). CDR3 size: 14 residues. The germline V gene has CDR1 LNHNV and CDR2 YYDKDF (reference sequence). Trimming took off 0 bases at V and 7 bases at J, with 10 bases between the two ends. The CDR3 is CATSRDRGVNEQFF. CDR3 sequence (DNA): TGTGCCACCAGCAGAGATCGGGGAGTAAATGAGCAGTTCTTC.

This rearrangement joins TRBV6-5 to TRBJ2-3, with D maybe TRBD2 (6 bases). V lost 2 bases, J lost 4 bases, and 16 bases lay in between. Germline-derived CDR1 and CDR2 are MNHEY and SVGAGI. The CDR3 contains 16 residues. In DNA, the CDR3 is TGTGCCAGCAGTTACAGCGGGCTGGTTCAGGCAGATACGCAGTATTTT. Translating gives CASSYSGLVQADTQYF.